This TCR beta chain was identified during a study of cytomegalovirus exposure and HLA in healthy donors. PCR amplification relied on 60 Vbeta primers (plus 13 Jbeta primers). Data came from immunoSEQ multiplex PCR; TCRdb stores just in-frame clones and leaves some out. Of around 50,000 clones in the sample, around three quarters were seen once. V lost 0 bases and J 5 bases, leaving 6 bases between the germline ends. The CDR3 extends over 13 amino acids. Germline V gene sequence: CDR1 PRHDT, CDR2 FYEKMQ (reference sequence). The sequence came from a man aged 30-40 years in good health and CMV-seropositive. Specimen: PBMCs. This rearrangement joins TRBV13 to TRBJ2-3, with D unclear. CDR3 sequence reads: CASSLGYEDTQYF. CDR3 bases: TGTGCCAGCAGCTTAGGCTACGAAGATACGCAGTATTTT.